This TCR beta chain was retrieved from a study of T cell responses to AZD1222 COVID-19 vaccine. Points from the study as a whole: Every sample of the repertoires postdated the peak T cell response.

The CDR3 loop spans 14 amino acids. Germline-derived CDR1 and CDR2 are SGHTS and YDEGEE. Between the trimmed V and J ends, which lost 0 bases and 6 bases, there was a span of 12 bases. TCRdb's copy holds only in-frame clones and misses some; the assay was immunoSEQ multiplex PCR. This sample has 60,000 to 85,000 clones; around three quarters occur once, and the top ten carry 25% to 30%. With regard to this clone: Its antigen is not identified.

The starting material was peripheral blood, obtained 28 days after the second dose of the MenACWY control vaccine. The origin of this receptor is an adult who received the MenACWY meningococcal vaccine as a control. The chain links TRBV5-8 to TRBJ1-1; no clear D. The CDR3 sequence is CASSLGLLSPEAFF. The CDR3 nucleotides read TGTGCCAGCAGCTTGGGACTTCTGAGTCCTGAAGCTTTCTTT.